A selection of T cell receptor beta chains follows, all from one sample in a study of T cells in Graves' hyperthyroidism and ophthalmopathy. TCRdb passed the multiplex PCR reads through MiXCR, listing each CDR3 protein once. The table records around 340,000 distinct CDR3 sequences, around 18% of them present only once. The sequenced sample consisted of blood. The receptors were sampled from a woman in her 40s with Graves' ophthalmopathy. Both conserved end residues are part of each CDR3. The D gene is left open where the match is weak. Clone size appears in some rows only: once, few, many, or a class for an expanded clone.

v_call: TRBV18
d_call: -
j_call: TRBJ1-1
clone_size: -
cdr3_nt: TGTGCCAGCTCAAACGCCGCGGGGAACACTGAAGCTTTCTTT
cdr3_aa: CASSNAAGNTEAFF

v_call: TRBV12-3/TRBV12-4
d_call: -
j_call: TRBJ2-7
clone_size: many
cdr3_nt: TGTGCCAGCAATAAGGAGGGACGGGCGGTAGACGAGCAGTACTTC
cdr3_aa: CASNKEGRAVDEQYF

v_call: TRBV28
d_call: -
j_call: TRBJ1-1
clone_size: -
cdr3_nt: TGTGCCAGCAGCGAAGAGTACAGGTCTGAAGCTTTCTTT
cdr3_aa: CASSEEYRSEAFF

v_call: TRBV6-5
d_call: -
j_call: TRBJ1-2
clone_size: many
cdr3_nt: TGTGCCAGCAGTATTTCACACCGACCTAACTATGGCTACACCTTC
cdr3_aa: CASSISHRPNYGYTF

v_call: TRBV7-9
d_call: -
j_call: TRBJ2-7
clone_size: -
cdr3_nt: TGTGCCAGCAGACAGATCGGTCACGAGCAGTACTTC
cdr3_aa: CASRQIGHEQYF

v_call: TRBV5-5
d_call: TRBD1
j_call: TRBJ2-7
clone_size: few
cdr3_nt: TGTGCCAGCAACCCTATACCGGGACAGGTCTCCTACGAGCAGTACTTC
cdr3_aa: CASNPIPGQVSYEQYF

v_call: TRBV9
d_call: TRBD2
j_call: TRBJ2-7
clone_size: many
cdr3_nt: TGTGCCAGCAGCGCGTTGACTAGCGGGAGTCTCTACGAGCAGTACTTC
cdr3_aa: CASSALTSGSLYEQYF

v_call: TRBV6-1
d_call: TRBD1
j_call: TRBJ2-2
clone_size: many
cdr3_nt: TGTGCCAGCCGGACAGGGGTGAACACCGGGGAGCTGTTTTTT
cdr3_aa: CASRTGVNTGELFF

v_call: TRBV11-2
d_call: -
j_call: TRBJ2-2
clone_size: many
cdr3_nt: TGTGCCAGCAGCTTAGAAGGATCCGGGGAGCTGTTTTTT
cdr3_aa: CASSLEGSGELFF

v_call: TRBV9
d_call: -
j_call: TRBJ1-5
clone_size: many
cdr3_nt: TGTGCCAGCAGCGTAGGGACGATAAATCAGCCCCAGCATTTT
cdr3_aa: CASSVGTINQPQHF

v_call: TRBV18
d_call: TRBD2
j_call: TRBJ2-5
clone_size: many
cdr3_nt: TGTGCCAGCTCACCTTCGAATCCTAGGCTAGCGGGAGAGACCCAGTACTTC
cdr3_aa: CASSPSNPRLAGETQYF

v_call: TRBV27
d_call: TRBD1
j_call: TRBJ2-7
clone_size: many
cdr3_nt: TGTGCCAGCAGTTTATCCCCACCGGGACAGGCCGTAAACTACGAGCAGTACTTC
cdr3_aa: CASSLSPPGQAVNYEQYF

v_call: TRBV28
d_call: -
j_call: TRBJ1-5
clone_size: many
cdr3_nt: TGTGCCAGCCGGACCGAACGCAATCAGCCCCAGCATTTT
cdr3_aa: CASRTERNQPQHF

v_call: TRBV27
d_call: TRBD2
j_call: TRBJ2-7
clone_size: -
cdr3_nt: TGTGCCAGCAGTTTATGGCGGACTAGCGGGGGCCTCTACGAGCAGTCCTTC
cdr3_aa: CASSLWRTSGGLYEQSF

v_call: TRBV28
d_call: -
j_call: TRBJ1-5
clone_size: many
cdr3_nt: TGTGCCAGCAGTGTATTAAGGGAGAGCAATCAGCCCCAGCATTTT
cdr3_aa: CASSVLRESNQPQHF

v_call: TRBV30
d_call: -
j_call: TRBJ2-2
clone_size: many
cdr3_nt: TGTGCCTGGACCCGACCCCCAGGAGGATACACCGGGGAGCTGTTTTTT
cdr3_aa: CAWTRPPGGYTGELFF

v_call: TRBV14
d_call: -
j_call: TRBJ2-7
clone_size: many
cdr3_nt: TGTGCCAGCAGCCAATTGGGTAACTACGAGCAGTACTTC
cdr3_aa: CASSQLGNYEQYF

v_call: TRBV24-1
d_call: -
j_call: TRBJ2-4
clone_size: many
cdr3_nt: TGTGCCACCAGTAATGGGACCTTAGCCAAAAACATTCAGTACTTC
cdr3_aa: CATSNGTLAKNIQYF

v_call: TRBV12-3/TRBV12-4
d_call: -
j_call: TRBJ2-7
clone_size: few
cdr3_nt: TGTGCCAGCAGTTACGGCACAACGAACTACGAGCAGTACTTC
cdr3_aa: CASSYGTTNYEQYF

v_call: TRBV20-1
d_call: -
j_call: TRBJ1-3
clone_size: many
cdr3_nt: TGCAGTGCGCTGGTACCCGGGCCCTCTGGAAACACCATATATTTT
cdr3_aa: CSALVPGPSGNTIYF

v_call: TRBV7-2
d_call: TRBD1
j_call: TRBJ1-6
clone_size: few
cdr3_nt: TGTGCCAGCAGCTTAGCGGCGGGACAGAATTCACCCCTCCACTTT
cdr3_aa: CASSLAAGQNSPLHF